A selection of T cell receptor beta chains follows, all from one sample in a study. One entry per CDR3 protein, called by TCRdb with MiXCR from the 5' RACE reads. Found here are 40,000 to 65,000 distinct CDR3 sequences, approximately 25% of them singletons; the top ten hold approximately 3.4%. Material for sequencing was tumor-infiltrating naive CD4+ T cells sorted from the breast tumor. These receptors all come from a female donor with breast cancer. CDR3s include the opening cysteine and the closing phenylalanine or tryptophan. D genes are given only for firm matches. For some rows the clone size is stated as once, few or many, or as a class when expanded; others skip it.

TRBV5-5	few	TRBD2	TRBJ2-5	CASSPSRTRLAGVGETQYF	TGTGCCAGCAGTCCTAGCCGCACACGACTAGCGGGAGTTGGCGAGACCCAGTACTTC
TRBV6-2/TRBV6-3	.	.	TRBJ1-5	CASRLSTPRGQPQHF	TGTGCCAGCAGACTGTCGACTCCGAGGGGTCAGCCCCAGCATTTT
TRBV24-1	.	TRBD1	TRBJ1-5	CATSGTGVNQPQHF	TGTGCCACCAGTGGGACAGGGGTGAATCAGCCCCAGCATTTT
TRBV12-3/TRBV12-4	few	TRBD2	TRBJ2-1	CATVAGLAGEWYNEQFF	TGTGCCACCGTGGCGGGACTAGCGGGAGAATGGTACAATGAGCAGTTCTTC
TRBV18	.	.	TRBJ2-7	CASSPPPSGEEPYEQYF	TGTGCCAGCTCACCACCCCCCTCAGGTGAGGAGCCCTACGAGCAGTACTTC
TRBV12-3/TRBV12-4	many	TRBD1	TRBJ2-3	CASSPRDRGNTQYF	TGTGCCAGCAGTCCACGGGACAGGGGGAATACGCAGTATTTT
TRBV9	.	.	TRBJ2-3	CASSVVTTDTQYF	TGTGCCAGCAGCGTTGTCACCACAGATACGCAGTATTTT
TRBV4-3	once	TRBD2	TRBJ2-1	CASSQEWASGRNSYNEQFF	TGCGCCAGCAGCCAAGAATGGGCTAGCGGGAGGAACTCCTACAATGAGCAGTTCTTC
TRBV7-9	many	.	TRBJ2-7	CASSLEDVSGQYF	TGTGCCAGCAGCTTAGAGGACGTTTCGGGGCAGTACTTC
TRBV5-1	.	.	TRBJ2-3	CASSLTGDTQYF	TGCGCCAGCAGCTTGACAGGGGATACGCAGTATTTT
TRBV4-1	few	TRBD2	TRBJ2-1	CASSQEGAGAGNEQFF	TGCGCCAGCAGCCAAGAAGGGGCGGGAGCCGGGAATGAGCAGTTCTTC
TRBV20-1	.	TRBD1	TRBJ2-1	CSAPRQGNEQFF	TGCAGTGCACCCCGACAGGGCAATGAGCAGTTCTTC
TRBV12-3/TRBV12-4	.	.	TRBJ1-6	CASSSSNSPLHF	TGTGCCAGCAGTTCATCGAATTCACCCCTCCACTTT
TRBV6-2/TRBV6-3	few	.	TRBJ2-1	CASSKPRGGREQFF	TGTGCCAGCAGTAAACCTCGGGGAGGACGAGAGCAGTTCTTC
TRBV20-1	few	TRBD1	TRBJ1-1	CSARLDRGLLGRSEAFF	TGCAGTGCTAGATTGGACAGGGGCCTATTGGGACGCTCTGAAGCTTTCTTT
TRBV30	few	.	TRBJ2-1	CAWSVGQAINNEQFF	TGTGCCTGGAGTGTAGGGCAGGCCATAAACAATGAGCAGTTCTTC
TRBV2	many	.	TRBJ2-2	CATLTQPNTGELFF	TGTGCCACTCTGACACAACCCAACACCGGGGAGCTGTTTTTT
TRBV5-1	few	TRBD2	TRBJ2-7	CASSLSGRSSYEQYF	TGCGCCAGCAGCTTGAGCGGGAGGAGCTCCTACGAGCAGTACTTC
TRBV29-1	.	.	TRBJ1-3	CSVTPQLSGNTVYF	TGCAGCGTTACTCCCCAGCTATCTGGAAACACCGTATATTTT
TRBV7-2	.	.	TRBJ2-1	CASSLELVYNEQFF	TGTGCCAGCAGCTTAGAGTTGGTCTACAATGAGCAGTTCTTC
TRBV7-9	.	.	TRBJ1-3	CASSFERNTIYF	TGTGCCAGCAGCTTCGAACGAAACACCATATATTTT
TRBV7-2	.	TRBD1	TRBJ1-5	CASSLTGVSNQPQHF	TGTGCCAGCAGCTTAACAGGGGTTAGCAATCAGCCCCAGCATTTT
TRBV4-1	.	.	TRBJ1-2	CASSQVRGNGYTF	TGCGCCAGCAGCCAAGTAAGAGGGAATGGCTACACCTTC
TRBV7-9	few	.	TRBJ1-2	CASSQNEQAGGYTF	TGTGCCAGCAGCCAGAACGAACAGGCGGGTGGCTACACCTTC
TRBV5-1	many	.	TRBJ1-2	CASSLEATPNYGYTF	TGCGCCAGCAGCTTGGAAGCAACCCCAAACTATGGCTACACCTTC
TRBV20-1	.	TRBD2	TRBJ2-1	CSARPNRLAGALYNEQFF	TGCAGTGCCCGACCCAACCGACTAGCGGGGGCCCTATACAATGAGCAGTTCTTC
TRBV5-1	.	.	TRBJ1-4	CASSFKRGVNEKLFF	TGCGCCAGCAGCTTTAAACGGGGGGTAAATGAAAAACTGTTTTTT
TRBV5-5	.	.	TRBJ1-6	CASSSTGCRQDSPLHF	TGTGCCAGCAGCTCCACCGGGTGCCGGCAGGATTCACCCCTCCACTTT
TRBV6-6	.	TRBD1	TRBJ1-1	CASSRIRDSEAFF	TGTGCCAGCAGCCGGATTAGGGACAGTGAAGCTTTCTTT
TRBV5-1	few	TRBD1	TRBJ2-7	CASSAGQGAFYEQYF	TGCGCCAGCAGCGCCGGACAGGGGGCGTTCTACGAGCAGTACTTC
TRBV4-2	medium-sized	.	TRBJ2-1	CASSPKISSEHEQFF	TGTGCCAGCAGCCCTAAGATCTCCTCGGAGCATGAGCAGTTCTTC
TRBV27	many	.	TRBJ2-7	CASSSGPADQQYF	TGTGCCAGCAGTTCCGGACCCGCGGACCAGCAGTACTTC
TRBV11-3	.	.	TRBJ2-5	CASSLDVRVAETQYF	TGTGCCAGCAGCTTAGATGTTCGGGTGGCAGAGACCCAGTACTTC
TRBV25-1	.	.	TRBJ1-6	CASGQSNNSPLHF	TGTGCCAGCGGACAGTCTAATAATTCACCCCTCCACTTT
TRBV24-1	.	TRBD2	TRBJ2-7	CATSDGGRGEQYF	TGTGCCACCAGTGACGGGGGGAGAGGGGAGCAGTACTTC
TRBV20-1	.	TRBD1	TRBJ1-1	CSARIERQGRTEAFF	TGCAGTGCTAGGATTGAGAGACAGGGGAGGACTGAAGCTTTCTTT
TRBV7-9	.	.	TRBJ1-1	CASSLGQADWGFF	TGTGCCAGCAGCTTAGGACAGGCGGACTGGGGGTTCTTT
TRBV20-1	.	TRBD1	TRBJ2-3	CSARIGQGTSTDTQYF	TGCAGTGCTAGAATTGGACAGGGAACTAGCACAGATACGCAGTATTTT
TRBV7-2	.	TRBD2	TRBJ2-7	CASSLEAGSYEQYF	TGTGCCAGCAGCTTAGAAGCGGGGTCCTACGAGCAGTACTTC
TRBV2	few	.	TRBJ1-5	CASRRGSNQPQHF	TGTGCCAGCAGGAGGGGTAGCAATCAGCCCCAGCATTTT
TRBV5-1	.	TRBD2	TRBJ2-3	CASSLGAGGAITDTQYF	TGCGCCAGCAGCCTAGGTGCGGGAGGCGCGATCACAGATACGCAGTATTTT
TRBV25-1	.	TRBD1	TRBJ2-7	CASSDPGTGDDQYF	TGTGCCAGCAGTGACCCCGGGACAGGGGACGATCAGTACTTC
TRBV6-5	.	.	TRBJ1-6	CASTGTGINSPLHF	TGTGCCAGCACCGGGACGGGGATTAATTCACCCCTCCACTTT
TRBV7-9	few	TRBD2	TRBJ2-7	CASSLSGGRSSYEQYF	TGTGCCAGCAGCCTCTCCGGCGGGAGGAGTTCCTACGAGCAGTACTTC
TRBV5-1	few	.	TRBJ2-7	CASSYLQSEQYF	TGCGCCAGCAGCTACCTTCAATCCGAGCAGTACTTC
TRBV12-3/TRBV12-4	.	.	TRBJ1-6	CASSRLQDYNSPLHF	TGTGCCAGCAGTCGGCTACAGGACTATAATTCACCCCTCCACTTT
TRBV5-1	few	.	TRBJ1-1	CASSLAAAMNTEAFF	TGCGCCAGCAGCTTGGCCGCAGCCATGAACACTGAAGCTTTCTTT
TRBV7-9	.	.	TRBJ1-2	CALGGYTF	TGTGCCCTGGGGGGCTACACCTTC
TRBV4-1	.	TRBD1	TRBJ2-5	CASSPRTGGAGETQYF	TGCGCCAGCAGCCCTCGGACAGGGGGCGCGGGAGAGACCCAGTACTTC